A selection of T cell receptor beta chains follows, all from one sample in a study of blood T cell repertoires in COVID-19. Assay used: immunoSEQ multiplex PCR; TCRdb lists only in-frame clones, some missing. The table shows over 200,000 clones, with about 70% occurring only once. The source material was peripheral blood. Receptors were obtained from a woman of 80 years or more with acute or convalescent COVID-19. Each CDR3 is given with its conserved first and last residue. The D gene is left open where the match is weak. Expanded clones are given a class, and other clones once, few, many or no size at all.

>TRBV6-6|12|.|TRBJ2-5|.
TGTGCCAGCAGCCGAGGAGAAGAGACCCAGTACTTC
CASSRGEETQYF
>TRBV4-2|17|.|TRBJ2-3|TRBD2
TGTGCCAGCAGCCAAGGTAGCCGCGGGAGGGAGACAGATACGCAGTATTTT
CASSQGSRGRETDTQYF
>TRBV7-2|16|few|TRBJ2-7|TRBD1
TGTGCCAGCAGCATTACCCCGGGACAGGGGGTTGGCGAGCAGTACTTC
CASSITPGQGVGEQYF
>TRBV5-1|16|.|TRBJ1-6|.
TGCGCCAGCCGCCCAGGAGGGTCCTCCTATAATTCACCCCTCCACTTT
CASRPGGSSYNSPLHF
>TRBV5-4|16|.|TRBJ2-1|TRBD2
TGTGCCAGCAGCCCCGGGGGGGGGACTAGCGGGAATGAGCAGTTCTTC
CASSPGGGTSGNEQFF
>TRBV5-8|16|.|TRBJ1-1|TRBD1
TGTGCCAGCAGCCCGCACAGGGGCCAGATGAACACTGAAGCTTTCTTT
CASSPHRGQMNTEAFF
>TRBV3-1/TRBV3-2|16|once|TRBJ2-4|TRBD2
TGTGCCAGCAGCCTTGGGGGGGGAGTAGCCAAAAACATTCAGTACTTC
CASSLGGGVAKNIQYF
>TRBV18|11|.|TRBJ2-1|.
TGTGCCAGCTCACAACAGAATGAGCAGTTCTTC
CASSQQNEQFF
>TRBV7-2|14|.|TRBJ2-2|TRBD2
TGTGCCACGAATAGCGGGGGGGCGGCCGGGGAGCTGTTTTTT
CATNSGGAAGELFF
>TRBV19|14|many|TRBJ1-2|TRBD1
TGTGCCAGTAGCCCGGGACAGGGGGCCTATGGCTACACCTTC
CASSPGQGAYGYTF
>TRBV7-9|12|once|TRBJ2-3|TRBD2
TGTGCCAGCAGCACGAGTAGCGGGGGGCCTTATTTT
CASSTSSGGPYF
>TRBV29-1|14|.|TRBJ1-5|.
TGCAGCGTACTGACAGGTTATAGCAATCAGCCCCAGCATTTT
CSVLTGYSNQPQHF
>TRBV7-2|15|once|TRBJ2-7|TRBD2
TGTGCCAGCAGCTTCCTAGCGGGGGGCCCCTACGAGCAGTACTTC
CASSFLAGGPYEQYF
>TRBV10-1|16|once|TRBJ2-1|TRBD2
TGCGCCAGCAGTGAGTCATCGGGAGGGGGGAACAATGAGCAGTTCTTC
CASSESSGGGNNEQFF
>TRBV2|13|few|TRBJ2-1|.
TGTGCCAGCAGGGCTGACTCCTACAATGAGCAGTTCTTC
CASRADSYNEQFF
>TRBV14|18|.|TRBJ2-6|TRBD1
TGTGCCAGCAGCCATTCCGGGACAGTATACTCTGGGGCCAACGTCCTGACTTTC
CASSHSGTVYSGANVLTF
>TRBV7-3|14|few|TRBJ2-7|.
TGTGCCAGCAGCTTAACAGCAGGGCCCTACGAGCAGTACTTC
CASSLTAGPYEQYF
>TRBV6-1|14|.|TRBJ1-1|.
TGTGCCAGCACCACGGGGGACTTGAACACTGAAGCTTTCTTT
CASTTGDLNTEAFF
>TRBV4-1|14|.|TRBJ2-1|.
TGCGCCAGCAGCCAAGATCCAGGGGGGAGGCAGCAGTTCTTC
CASSQDPGGRQQFF
>TRBV6-2/TRBV6-3|14|.|TRBJ1-6|.
TGTGCCAGCAGTTACGAGACAGTTAATTCACCCCTCCACTTT
CASSYETVNSPLHF
>TRBV4-1|16|.|TRBJ2-5|.
TGCGCCAGCAGCCAAGTGGGGCCTCTAGGACAAGAGACCCAGTACTTC
CASSQVGPLGQETQYF
>TRBV6-2/TRBV6-3|16|.|TRBJ2-1|TRBD1
TGTGCCAGCAGTTACCCTGACAGGGGGTCCTACAATGAGCAGTTCTTC
CASSYPDRGSYNEQFF
>TRBV4-1|17|.|TRBJ2-2|TRBD2
TGCGCCAACTCAGGGGGATTAGCGGGAGGAGTGGCCGGGGAGCTGTTTTTT
CANSGGLAGGVAGELFF
>TRBV10-1|15|.|TRBJ2-7|TRBD2
TGCGCCAGCAGTGAGACTAGCGGGAGGGCCGCCGAGCAGTACTTC
CASSETSGRAAEQYF
>TRBV6-5|16|.|TRBJ2-7|TRBD2
TGTGCCAGCAGTTACTCAGGTAGCGGGAGGTCCTACGAGCAGTACTTC
CASSYSGSGRSYEQYF
>TRBV11-2|14|.|TRBJ2-3|TRBD2
TGTGCCAGCAGCTCACCACATAGCGGGAGTGCACAGTATTTT
CASSSPHSGSAQYF
>TRBV4-2|14|.|TRBJ2-3|.
TGTGCCAGCAGCCAAGGGGCCGACACAGATACGCAGTATTTT
CASSQGADTDTQYF
>TRBV18|13|.|TRBJ2-3|.
TGTGCCAGCTCACAGGCAGGGACAGATACGCAGTATTTT
CASSQAGTDTQYF
>TRBV12-3/TRBV12-4|13|.|TRBJ1-1|.
TGTGCCAGCAGTCTGGAGTTAAGGGGTGAAGCTTTCTTT
CASSLELRGEAFF
>TRBV29-1|17|.|TRBJ1-2|TRBD1
TGCAGCGTTGTCTTACCCCGGGACAGGGGGCCTTTGGGTGGCTACACCTTC
CSVVLPRDRGPLGGYTF
>TRBV5-1|14|.|TRBJ1-2|TRBD1
TGTGCCAGCAGCTACAGGGACAGGGGGACGGGCTACACCTTC
CASSYRDRGTGYTF
>TRBV6-2/TRBV6-3|14|.|TRBJ2-7|.
TGTGCCAGCAGTATAACGACAGGCCCCTACGAGCAGTACTTC
CASSITTGPYEQYF
>TRBV6-2/TRBV6-3|14|.|TRBJ1-2|TRBD1
TGTGCCAGCAGTTACCGGGACAGGGTCTATGGCTACACCTTC
CASSYRDRVYGYTF
>TRBV10-3|17|.|TRBJ2-6|TRBD1
TGTGCCATCAGCTCAGGGGGCGCATCTAGTGGGGCCAACGTCCTGACTTTC
CAISSGGASSGANVLTF
>TRBV11-3|15|.|TRBJ2-5|.
TGTGCCAGCAGCTTAGGTGGCAGGAACCAAGAGACCCAGTACTTC
CASSLGGRNQETQYF
>TRBV5-4|13|few|TRBJ1-2|.
TGTGCCAGCAGCTTGGAGGGGCCCTATGGCTACACCTTC
CASSLEGPYGYTF
>TRBV4-2|16|.|TRBJ2-2|TRBD2
TGTGCCAGCAGCCAGCCGAGCGGGAGGAGGACCGGGGAGCTGTTTTTT
CASSQPSGRRTGELFF
>TRBV5-1|15|.|TRBJ2-3|TRBD2
TGCGCCAGCAGCCCCGGACTAGCGGGGGGTTATACGCAGTATTTT
CASSPGLAGGYTQYF
>TRBV2|15|.|TRBJ1-6|TRBD1
TGTGCCAGCAGTTTACAGGGGACCTATAATTCACCCCTCCACTTT
CASSLQGTYNSPLHF
>TRBV5-6|16|.|TRBJ2-2|.
TGTGCCAGCAGCTTGGCCGGGATCTCGAGGACCGGGGAGCTGTTTTTT
CASSLAGISRTGELFF
>TRBV11-2|14|.|TRBJ1-2|.
TGTGCCAGCAGCTTGCAGGGAGGGTATGGTGGCTACACCTTC
CASSLQGGYGGYTF
>TRBV5-1|12|.|TRBJ2-5|.
TGCGCCAGCAGCTGGACTCAAGAGACCCAGTACTTC
CASSWTQETQYF
>TRBV5-6|15|.|TRBJ1-1|TRBD1
TGTGCCAGCAGCGGGGACAGGAGGATGAACACTGAAGCTTTCTTT
CASSGDRRMNTEAFF
>TRBV7-6|16|.|TRBJ2-1|TRBD2
TGTGCCAGCAGCCCAACCGGGACTAGCGGAGCCAGGGAGCAGTTCTTC
CASSPTGTSGAREQFF
>TRBV2|17|.|TRBJ1-5|.
TGTGCCAGCAGTGAAGGGGCGGGGCTAATAAGCAATCAGCCCCAGCATTTT
CASSEGAGLISNQPQHF